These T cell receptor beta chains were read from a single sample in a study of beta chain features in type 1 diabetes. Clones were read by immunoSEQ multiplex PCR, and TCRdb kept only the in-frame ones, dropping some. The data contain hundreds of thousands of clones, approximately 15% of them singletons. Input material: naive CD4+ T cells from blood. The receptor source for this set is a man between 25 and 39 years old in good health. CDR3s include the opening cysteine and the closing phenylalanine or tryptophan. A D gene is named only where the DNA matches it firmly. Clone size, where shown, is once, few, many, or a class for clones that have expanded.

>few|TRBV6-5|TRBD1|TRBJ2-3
TGTGCAACCCAAGGGACAGGGGCCAGCACAGATACGCAGTATTTT
CATQGTGASTDTQYF
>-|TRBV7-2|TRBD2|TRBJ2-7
TGTGCCAGCAGCCCACTAGCGGGTCTCTACGAGCAGTACTTC
CASSPLAGLYEQYF
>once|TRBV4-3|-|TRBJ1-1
TGCGCCAGCAGAGAGGGGGGTAGCACTGAAGCTTTCTTT
CASREGGSTEAFF
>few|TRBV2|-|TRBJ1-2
TGTGCCAGCAGCGAACAGGGATATGGCTACACCTTC
CASSEQGYGYTF
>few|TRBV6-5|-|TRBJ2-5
TGTGCCAGCAGTTACCCTACAGAAACAGGGACCCAGTACTTC
CASSYPTETGTQYF
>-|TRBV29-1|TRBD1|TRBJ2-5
TGCAGCGTTGTTAGGGGACAGGGTTTGATGGAGACCCAGTACTTC
CSVVRGQGLMETQYF
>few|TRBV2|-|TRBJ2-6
TGTGCCAGTGACTACTCTGGGGCCAACGTCCTGACTTTC
CASDYSGANVLTF
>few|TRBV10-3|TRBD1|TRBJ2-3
TGTGCCATCAAACCGGGACAGGGAAGCACAGATACGCAGTATTTT
CAIKPGQGSTDTQYF
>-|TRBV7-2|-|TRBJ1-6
TGTGCCAGCAGCTTAGCCTATGATTCACCCCTCCACTTT
CASSLAYDSPLHF
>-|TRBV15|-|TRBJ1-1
TGTGCCACACACCGTGACACTGAAGCTTTCTTT
CATHRDTEAFF
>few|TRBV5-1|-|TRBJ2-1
TGCGCCAGCAGCCAGGACACGAGCTCCTACAATGAGCAGTTCTTC
CASSQDTSSYNEQFF
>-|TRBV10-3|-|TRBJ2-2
TGTGCCATCAACAGCATGCAGAACACCGGGGAGCTGTTTTTT
CAINSMQNTGELFF
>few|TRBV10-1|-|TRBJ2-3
TGCGCCACCTCCTCGGCGGCTACCGGTACGCAGTATTTT
CATSSAATGTQYF
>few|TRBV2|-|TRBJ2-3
TGTGCCAGCAGTGACTCTGGAGATACGCAGTATTTT
CASSDSGDTQYF
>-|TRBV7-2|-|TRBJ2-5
TGTGCCAGCAGCTTTGGGGGGGAGACCCAGTACTTC
CASSFGGETQYF
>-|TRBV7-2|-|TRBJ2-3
TGTGCCAGCAGCTTAGCGTCAGTAGATACGCAGTATTTT
CASSLASVDTQYF
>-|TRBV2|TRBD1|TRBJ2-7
TGTGCCACCGAGGCACAGGGGGCGGAATACGACGAGCAGTACTTC
CATEAQGAEYDEQYF
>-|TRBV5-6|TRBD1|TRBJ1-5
TGTGCCAGCAGCTTGGCCTTGGACAGGGGTAGTCAGCCCCAGCATTTT
CASSLALDRGSQPQHF
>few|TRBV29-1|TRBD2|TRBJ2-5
TGCAGCGCCGACCGGGGGGTCCAAGAGACCCAGTACTTC
CSADRGVQETQYF
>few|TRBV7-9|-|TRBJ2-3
TGTGCCAGCAGCTCAAGACCGGGCAGTTCTAGCACAGATACGCAGTATTTT
CASSSRPGSSSTDTQYF
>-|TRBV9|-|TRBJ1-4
TGTGCCAGCAGCGTAGAGGGTCTGAGTGAAAAACTGTTTTTT
CASSVEGLSEKLFF
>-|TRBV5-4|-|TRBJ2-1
TGTGCCAGCAGCCCTACTAGTCCCAATGAGCAGTTCTTC
CASSPTSPNEQFF
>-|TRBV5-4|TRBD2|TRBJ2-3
TGTGCCAGCAGCTTGGGAGATAGCGGGAGGCCGGGGACAGATACGCAGTATTTT
CASSLGDSGRPGTDTQYF
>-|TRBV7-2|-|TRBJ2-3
TGTGCCAGCAGGCCCTCCGGGGGATACACAGATACGCAGTATTTT
CASRPSGGYTDTQYF